The 27 T cell receptor beta chains presented below share a single source sample, sequenced in a study of T cell changes during pregnancy in multiple sclerosis. The protocol was immunoSEQ multiplex PCR, while the TCRdb copy is restricted to in-frame clones and leaves out a portion. The sample has about 80,000 clones, 85% to 95% seen once. The sample was peripheral blood, taken in the second trimester of pregnancy. These receptors all stem from a female donor in good health, enrolled as a control in a pregnancy study.

The chain joins TRBV4-2 to TRBJ2-3, with 12 bases matching TRBD1. Germline V CDR1 and CDR2: LGHNA, YNFKEQ. This CDR3 is built from 18 residues. V was pared by 6 bases and J by 2 bases, with 12 bases of the junction left unmatched. In nucleotides, the CDR3 is TGTGCCAGCAGTCATTCTTTGGGGACAGGGGGCTTCACAGATACGCAGTATTTT. Protein product: CASSHSLGTGGFTDTQYF.

This rearrangement joins TRBV7-9 to TRBJ1-5; TRBD1 might be the D (5 bases). Looked up from germline, CDR1 is SEHNR and CDR2 is FQNEAQ (reference sequence). The CDR3 has 14 residues. V lost 2 bases to trimming and J lost 3 bases, with 8 bases between them. Written as DNA, the CDR3 is TGTGCCAGCAGCTTAAAGGGGAACAATCAGCCCCAGCATTTT. Residues: CASSLKGNNQPQHF.

Only one count was recorded for this clone. V and J are TRBV4-1 and TRBJ1-4, with unresolved D. The CDR3 extends over 16 amino acids. Trimming left V 1 base short and J 0 bases short, with 9 bases between. Germline V CDR1 and CDR2: MGHRA, YSYEKL. CDR3 residues: CASSQGPGTTNEKLFF. The CDR3 DNA reads as TGCGCCAGCAGCCAAGGTCCCGGGACAACTAATGAAAAACTGTTTTTT.

The CDR3 here is CASSIGASGNTIYF. DNA of the CDR3: TGTGCCAGTAGTATCGGAGCCTCTGGAAACACCATATATTTT. The V and J genes are TRBV19 and TRBJ1-3; the D is unclear. This CDR3 comprises 14 residues. Germline CDR1 reads LNHDA; CDR2 reads SQIVND (reference sequence). The ends were cut back, 3 bases at V and 0 bases at J, with 6 bases in the middle.

The chain joins TRBV5-1 to TRBJ2-5; TRBD2 might be the D (6 bases). This CDR3 is 14 amino acids long. Germline V CDR1 and CDR2: SGHRS, YFSETQ. V lost 0 bases and J 3 bases, leaving 9 bases between the germline ends. CDR3 loop: CASSLASGEETQYF. DNA of the CDR3: TGCGCCAGCAGCTTGGCCTCGGGGGAAGAGACCCAGTACTTC.

The gene calls are TRBV27 and TRBJ1-1, with 7 bases matching TRBD1. The CDR3 length is 16 residues. Germline CDR1 is MNHEY and CDR2 is SMNVEV (reference sequence). Trimming took 4 bases from V and 4 from J; bases not matched to a gene: 12. CDR3 in amino acids: CASSSGPQGLGTEAFF. Here the CDR3 DNA reads TGTGCCAGCAGTTCCGGCCCACAGGGGCTTGGCACTGAAGCTTTCTTT.

This chain joins TRBV7-2 and TRBJ1-5; D not certain. Germline CDR1 SGHTA, CDR2 FQGNSA. The CDR3 consists of 15 residues. V lost 1 base, J lost 1 base, and 8 bases lay in between. In nucleotides, the CDR3 is TGTGCCAGCAGCTTAGTTCACGGGAGCAATCAGCCCCAGCATTTT. It yields the protein CASSLVHGSNQPQHF.

The chain combines TRBV28 with TRBJ1-2; D unclear. The CDR3 runs to 12 residues. From germline, CDR1 is MDHEN and CDR2 SYDVKM. V was cut by 7 bases and J by 3 bases, with 9 bases left in between. DNA of the CDR3: TGTGCCAGCATTGGAGAACACTATGGCTACACCTTC. Translated, it gives CASIGEHYGYTF.

The J gene is TRBJ2-4, the V gene TRBV5-1; maybe TRBD1 (6 bases). Germline values: CDR1 SGHRS, CDR2 YFSETQ. This CDR3 has 15 residues. V was pared by 1 base and J by 1 base, with 9 bases between. The CDR3 coding sequence is TGCGCCAGCAGCTTGCCAGGGGTGGCCAAAAACATTCAGTACTTC. Its protein is CASSLPGVAKNIQYF.

The chain uses TRBV25-1 and TRBJ1-1, with a possible D match to TRBD1 (6 bases). CDR3 length: 15 amino acids. Germline CDR1 MGHDK, CDR2 SYGVNS. V was clipped by 4 bases and J by 4 bases, with 16 bases between them. This CDR3 reads CASSGIQGVGTEAFF. CDR3 DNA: TGTGCCAGCAGTGGAATACAGGGAGTGGGCACTGAAGCTTTCTTT.

This sequence joins TRBV29-1 and TRBJ2-7, with D perhaps TRBD2 (5 bases). Per germline, CDR1 SQVTM and CDR2 ANQGSEA. The CDR3 consists of 14 residues. Trimming left V 0 bases short and J 0 bases short, with 9 bases between. CDR3 nucleotides: TGCAGCGTTGAAGAACGGACTGGCTCCTACGAGCAGTACTTC. Protein product: CSVEERTGSYEQYF.

The gene calls are TRBV6-6 and TRBJ2-7; D is possibly TRBD2 (5 bases). The CDR3 runs to 12 residues. CDR1 MNHNY and CDR2 SVGAGI come from the germline V gene (reference sequence). V was trimmed by 6 bases and J by 5 bases, leaving 11 bases between them. The CDR3 sequence: CASSRGRNEQYF. The DNA for the CDR3 is TGTGCCAGCAGCCGGGGAAGGAACGAGCAGTACTTC.

The chain has TRBV7-2 and TRBJ1-1, with unresolved D. Germline CDR1 is SGHTA and CDR2 is FQGNSA. Trimming took off 3 bases at V and 2 bases at J, with 7 bases between the two ends. The CDR3 is 13 amino acids. The CDR3 here is CASSFGENTEAFF. The DNA of the CDR3 is TGTGCCAGCAGCTTCGGGGAAAACACTGAAGCTTTCTTT.

The chain recombines TRBV7-9 with TRBJ2-2; perhaps TRBD1 as D (6 bases). Germline V CDR1 and CDR2: SEHNR, FQNEAQ (reference sequence). The V gene lost 2 bases and the J gene lost 8 bases, with 9 bases spanning the gap. This CDR3 region has 13 residues. The CDR3: CASSLSRGGELFF. The DNA of the CDR3 is TGTGCCAGCAGCTTATCGAGGGGGGGGGAGCTGTTTTTT.

This chain uses TRBV4-1 with TRBJ2-7, with 8 positions matching TRBD2. CDR1 and CDR2 (germline): MGHRA, YSYEKL. The length of the CDR3 is 18 residues. The V and J ends lost 1 base and 2 bases, in that order; junction bases with no gene match: 13. CDR3 bases: TGCGCCAGCAGCCAAGGAGTCTGGGCTAGCGGGTTTACCTACGAGCAGTACTTC. Its translation is CASSQGVWASGFTYEQYF.

J is TRBJ2-2 and V is TRBV5-8; a weak D match, TRBD2 (5 bases). The CDR3 has 13 residues. Looked up from germline, CDR1 is SGHTS and CDR2 is YDEGEE. The ends were cut back, 4 bases at V and 5 bases at J, with 9 bases in the middle. The CDR3 DNA follows: TGTGCCAGCAGCACCCCGGGGACCGGGGAGCTGTTTTTT. Its translation: CASSTPGTGELFF.

This chain's CDR3 is CASSLGYSLSGNTIYF. The DNA of the CDR3 is TGTGCCAGCAGTTTAGGATACAGCCTCTCTGGAAACACCATATATTTT. The chain is built from TRBV28 and TRBJ1-3, with D hard to call. Trimming removed 2 bases at V and 0 bases at J, with 11 bases between. In germline, CDR1 is MDHEN, CDR2 SYDVKM. The CDR3 loop spans 16 amino acids. Filled out from reference TRBV28 and TRBJ1-3, the complete variable domain reads DVKVTQSSRYLVKRTGEKVFLECVQDMDHENMFWYRQDPGLGLRLIYFSYDVKMKEKGDIPEGYSVSREKKERFSLILESASTNQTSMYLCASSLGYSLSGNTIYFGEGSWLTVV.

The genes are TRBV2 and TRBJ2-1; the D gene is possibly TRBD1 (5 bases). The CDR3 covers 13 residues. With 9 bases removed from V and 7 bases from J, the gap between germline ends came to 16 bases. Per germline, CDR1 SNHLY and CDR2 FYNNEI. CDR3 protein: CASEADPGNEQFF. The CDR3 bases are TGTGCCAGTGAGGCTGATCCAGGGAATGAGCAGTTCTTC.

This chain joins TRBV28 and TRBJ1-5; D possibly corresponds to TRBD1 (6 bases). Germline loops: CDR1 MDHEN, CDR2 SYDVKM. CDR3 length equals 12 residues. V lost 6 bases to trimming and J lost 9 bases, with 12 bases between them. CDR3 nucleotide sequence: TGTGCCAGCAGCCCTACAGGGAGGCCCCAGCATTTT. Translating gives CASSPTGRPQHF.

The chain is built from TRBV2 and TRBJ1-3; 9 positions agree with TRBD1. Germline V gene sequence: CDR1 SNHLY, CDR2 FYNNEI. This CDR3 comprises 14 residues. Trimming took 8 bases from V and 3 from J; bases not matched to a gene: 5. CDR3 in DNA: TGTGCCAGCGGAGGACAGGGGAATGGAAACACCATATATTTT. Its protein is CASGGQGNGNTIYF.

The rearrangement uses TRBV19 and TRBJ2-3; 10 positions agree with TRBD1. V lost 6 bases, J lost 5 bases, and 5 bases stayed unmatched. This CDR3 has 14 amino acids. Per germline, CDR1 LNHDA and CDR2 SQIVND (reference sequence). CDR3 residues: CASRDRGRGDTQYF. In DNA form, the CDR3 reads TGTGCCAGTAGAGACAGGGGGCGAGGAGATACGCAGTATTTT.

J is TRBJ2-3 and V is TRBV5-4; 9 bases map to TRBD2. CDR1 and CDR2 (germline): SGHNT, YYREEE (reference sequence). After removal of 3 bases from V and 0 bases from J, the junction contained 8 bases not matched to a gene. This CDR3 comprises 17 residues. Here the CDR3 reads CASSSATSGQSTDTQYF. Written as DNA, the CDR3 is TGTGCCAGCAGCTCGGCCACTAGCGGGCAAAGCACAGATACGCAGTATTTT.

V gene TRBV2 combines with J gene TRBJ2-7; 14 nucleotides line up with TRBD2. The CDR3 length is 17 residues. CDR1 and CDR2 (germline): SNHLY, FYNNEI. V shed 7 bases, J shed 4 bases, and the junction held 12 bases outside the gene matches. DNA for the CDR3: TGTGCCAGCAAAATTAGGGACGGGACTAGCGGGAGTTACGAGCAGTACTTC. Translated: CASKIRDGTSGSYEQYF.

This chain connects TRBV5-1 to TRBJ1-1; no definite D call. The CDR3 has 15 amino acids. V lost 0 bases to trimming and J lost 0 bases, with 9 bases between them. The germline V gene encodes CDR1 SGHRS and CDR2 YFSETQ. The CDR3 DNA follows: TGCGCCAGCAGCTTGGATGTCAGGATGAACACTGAAGCTTTCTTT. As protein: CASSLDVRMNTEAFF.

V usage is TRBV5-1 and J usage is TRBJ2-5; tentative D call: TRBD2 (6 bases). In germline, CDR1 is SGHRS, CDR2 YFSETQ. The V end was cut by 3 bases, the J end by 1 base, with 16 bases between. The length of the CDR3 is 16 residues. CDR3 sequence reads: CASSSPEVGGQETQYF. The CDR3 DNA sequence: TGCGCCAGCAGCTCCCCTGAAGTCGGGGGCCAAGAGACCCAGTACTTC. The whole variable domain, remainder taken from reference TRBV5-1 and TRBJ2-5, is KAGVTQTPRYLIKTRGQQVTLSCSPISGHRSVSWYQQTPGQGLQFLFEYFSETQRNKGNFPGRFSGRQFSNSRSEMNVSTLELGDSALYLCASSSPEVGGQETQYFGPGTRLLVL.

The DNA for the CDR3 is TGTGCCAGCATCACCCCGGGACAGGGGTTTCAAGAGACCCAGTACTTC. This sequence encodes CASITPGQGFQETQYF. This chain uses TRBV5-8 with TRBJ2-5, with 10 bases identical to TRBD1. V trimming: 6 bases; J trimming: 2 bases; junction bases outside the gene matches: 10. Looked up from germline, CDR1 is SGHTS and CDR2 is YDEGEE. The CDR3 length is 16 residues.

J is TRBJ2-5 and V is TRBV27; D is possibly TRBD1 (5 bases). V was pared by 0 bases and J by 2 bases, with 13 bases between. This CDR3 is 16 amino acids long. CDR1 MNHEY and CDR2 SMNVEV come from the germline V gene (reference sequence). The CDR3 protein is CASSLSWGRGQETQYF. The CDR3 DNA is TGTGCCAGCAGTTTATCGTGGGGCCGCGGTCAAGAGACCCAGTACTTC.